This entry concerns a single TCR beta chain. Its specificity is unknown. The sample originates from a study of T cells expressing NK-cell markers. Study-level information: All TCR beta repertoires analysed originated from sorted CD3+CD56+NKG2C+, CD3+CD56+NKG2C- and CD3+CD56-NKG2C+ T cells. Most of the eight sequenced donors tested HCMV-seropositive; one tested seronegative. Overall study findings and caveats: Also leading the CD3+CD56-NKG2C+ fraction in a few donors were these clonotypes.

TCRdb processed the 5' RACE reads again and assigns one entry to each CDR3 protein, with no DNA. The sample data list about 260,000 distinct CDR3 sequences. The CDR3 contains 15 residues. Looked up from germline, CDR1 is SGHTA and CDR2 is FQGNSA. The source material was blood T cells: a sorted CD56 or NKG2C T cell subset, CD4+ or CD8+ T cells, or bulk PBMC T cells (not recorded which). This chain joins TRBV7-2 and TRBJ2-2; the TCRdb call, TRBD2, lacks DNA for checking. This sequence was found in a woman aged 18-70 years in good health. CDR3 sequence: CASSPGLVRTGELFF. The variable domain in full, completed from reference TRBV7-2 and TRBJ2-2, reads GAGVSQSPSNKVTEKGKDVELRCDPISGHTALYWYRQSLGQGLEFLIYFQGNSAPDKSGLPSDRFSAERTGGSVSTLTIQRTQQEDSAVYLCASSPGLVRTGELFFGEGSRLTVL.